Following are 17 T cell receptor beta chains from one sample sequenced in a study of blood T cell repertoires in COVID-19. Libraries were prepared by immunoSEQ multiplex PCR; TCRdb keeps only in-frame clonotypes and omits some of them. The sample yields about 84,000 clones, about 95% seen once. Sequencing used peripheral blood. These receptors came from a human donor with active COVID-19. The donor label of this sample is uncertain.

This chain connects TRBV7-9 to TRBJ1-5; D perhaps matches TRBD1 (6 bases). Trimming removed 1 base at V and 5 bases at J, with 9 bases between. The CDR3 spans 14 residues. Germline V CDR1 and CDR2: SEHNR, FQNEAQ (reference sequence). The CDR3 region is CASSLDRADQPQHF. In nucleotides, the CDR3 is TGTGCCAGCAGCTTAGACAGGGCCGATCAGCCCCAGCATTTT.

The chain links TRBV28 to TRBJ2-5; D is unresolved. The CDR3 runs to 14 residues. Per germline, CDR1 MDHEN and CDR2 SYDVKM. Trimming removed 4 bases at V and 2 bases at J, with 11 bases between. The CDR3 nucleotides are TGTGCCAGCAGTTGGGCTGCCCTACAAGAGACCCAGTACTTC. Encoded protein: CASSWAALQETQYF.

This clone was seen only a few times. The V call is TRBV11-2, the J call TRBJ2-5; D possibly corresponds to TRBD2 (5 bases). Trimming removed 1 base from V and 5 bases from J, with 11 bases in between. Germline values: CDR1 SGHAT, CDR2 FQNNGV. There are 14 residues in the CDR3. The CDR3 is CASSLAAGRETQYF. The CDR3 region has the DNA TGTGCCAGCAGCTTAGCGGCGGGCAGGGAGACCCAGTACTTC.

A note on this clone: At one end, the junction sequence differs from germline, possibly due to a read error. The chain has TRBV7-7 and TRBJ1-1, with a weak D call TRBD1 (5 bases). Germline CDR1 reads SSHAT; CDR2 reads FNYEAQ (reference sequence). CDR3 size: 17 residues. CDR3 loop: CASSLMGGVYHPTEAFF. In DNA, the CDR3 is TGTGCTAGCAGCTTAATGGGGGGGGTTTATCATCCCACTGAAGCTTTCTTT.

This chain joins TRBV9 and TRBJ2-5, with a weak D call TRBD2 (5 bases). The CDR3 totals 15 residues. V was pared by 1 base and J by 5 bases, with 15 bases between. Germline V CDR1 and CDR2: SGDLS, YYNGEE. The CDR3 loop reads CASSVMTAGGETQYF. The CDR3 nucleotides read TGTGCCAGCAGCGTAATGACCGCCGGCGGGGAGACCCAGTACTTC.

The J gene is TRBJ2-7, the V gene TRBV6-6, with 7 bases fitting TRBD1. The V gene's germline CDR1 is MNHNY and CDR2 SVGAGI (reference sequence). The CDR3 is made up of 13 amino acids. V gave up 6 bases and J gave up 7 bases; unmatched junction bases: 9. This chain's CDR3 is CASRKTGAGEQYF. CDR3 DNA sequence: TGTGCCAGCAGAAAAACAGGGGCTGGAGAGCAGTACTTC.

V is TRBV18 and J is TRBJ2-7; 7 nucleotides agree with TRBD1. Germline V lookup: CDR1 KGHSH, CDR2 LQKENI. V trimming: 8 bases; J trimming: 2 bases; junction bases outside the gene matches: 12. This CDR3 contains 15 residues. CDR3 region: CASEDNTGTAYEQYF. In nucleotides, the CDR3 is TGTGCCAGCGAGGATAATACCGGGACAGCCTACGAGCAGTACTTC.

The V call is TRBV19, the J call TRBJ1-4; TRBD1 matches at 11 bases. This CDR3 is built from 19 residues. Trimming took 5 bases from V and 2 from J; bases not matched to a gene: 13. Looked up from germline, CDR1 is LNHDA and CDR2 is SQIVND (reference sequence). The chain's CDR3 is CASSPKRTGGTWTNEKLFF. As DNA, the CDR3 is TGTGCCAGTAGTCCCAAAAGGACAGGGGGCACTTGGACTAATGAAAAACTGTTTTTT.

The chain employs TRBV6-1 and TRBJ1-6; D remains unclear. Germline V lookup: CDR1 MNHNS, CDR2 SASEGT. V lost 0 bases to trimming and J lost 8 bases, with 17 bases between them. This CDR3 contains 17 residues. As DNA, the CDR3 is TGTGCCAGCAGTGAAGCGTTTTCCCGCGCTAATCATTCACCCCTCCACTTT. Translated: CASSEAFSRANHSPLHF.

This chain links TRBV28 with TRBJ1-1; 11 nucleotides match TRBD1. The CDR3 is 16 residues long. Per the germline V gene, CDR1 is MDHEN and CDR2 is SYDVKM. J gave up 4 bases and V 2 bases, and 6 bases lay outside the gene matches. The CDR3 loop reads CASSLIPGTGGTEAFF. CDR3 DNA: TGTGCCAGCAGTTTAATTCCCGGGACAGGGGGCACTGAAGCTTTCTTT.

V usage is TRBV7-2 and J usage is TRBJ2-6; TRBD1 agrees at 11 bases. V lost 0 bases to trimming and J lost 4 bases; unmatched junction nucleotides: 5. The CDR3 totals 18 residues. Germline values: CDR1 SGHTA, CDR2 FQGNSA. The CDR3 sequence: CASSLAGQGGIGANVLTF. CDR3 in DNA: TGTGCCAGCAGCTTAGCGGGACAGGGGGGGATCGGGGCCAACGTCCTGACTTTC.

The chain recombines TRBV23-1 with TRBJ1-1; weak D call: TRBD1 (5 bases). TRBV23-1 is labeled an ORF, and its function is uncertain. CDR3 length equals 18 residues. Trimming took off 11 bases at V and 6 bases at J, with 34 bases between the two ends. This chain's CDR3 is CASRRKFFRKRGQAEAFF. DNA of the CDR3: TGCGCCTCCCGACGGAAGTTTTTTCGCAAAAGGGGCCAGGCTGAAGCTTTCTTT.

This chain uses TRBV7-6 with TRBJ1-3; D call uncertain. Germline CDR1 is SGHVS and CDR2 is FNYEAQ. This CDR3 is 13 amino acids long. The CDR3 DNA reads TGTGCTACTGGGCAGAACTCTGGAAACACCATATATTTT. It specifies CATGQNSGNTIYF.

This rearrangement joins TRBV27 to TRBJ2-3, with 8 bases matching TRBD1. V trimming: 7 bases; J trimming: 4 bases; junction bases outside the gene matches: 10. The CDR3 totals 15 residues. Germline values: CDR1 MNHEY, CDR2 SMNVEV (reference sequence). The CDR3 DNA sequence: TGTGCCAGCACCTCCCGCGGACAGGGCCCAGATACGCAGTATTTT. Translating gives CASTSRGQGPDTQYF.

The chain couples TRBV12-3 or TRBV12-4 to TRBJ1-1; D uncertain. The CDR3 is 12 amino acids. Trimming cost V 5 bases and J 7 bases, with 11 bases left between them. CDR3 DNA: TGTGCCAGCAGTGGCGGGATTCATGAAGCTTTCTTT. This codes for CASSGGIHEAFF.

This clone came up a few times. V is TRBV6-2 or TRBV6-3 and J is TRBJ2-7; 7 bases are a match to TRBD1. The CDR3 has 18 amino acids. Germline-derived CDR1 and CDR2 are MNHEY and SVGEGT. With 6 bases clipped from V and 0 bases from J, the junction kept 17 bases outside the gene matches. CDR3 bases: TGTGCCAGCAGCAATCATCGGCTGGGACAGTTCATCTCCTACGAGCAGTACTTC. It codes for CASSNHRLGQFISYEQYF.

The chain uses TRBV6-5 and TRBJ2-5; 7 positions match TRBD1. V gave up 7 bases and J gave up 1 base; unmatched junction bases: 3. Germline V gene sequence: CDR1 MNHEY, CDR2 SVGAGI. The CDR3 is made up of 13 amino acids. In nucleotides, the CDR3 is TGTGCCAGCACCAGGGGGTTCCAAGAGACCCAGTACTTC. This sequence encodes CASTRGFQETQYF.